This TCR beta chain emerged from a study of cytomegalovirus exposure and HLA in healthy donors. The CDR3 extends over 14 amino acids. The V end lost 1 base, the J end lost 7 bases, and 13 bases lay between the germline ends. Germline V CDR1 and CDR2: LGHNA, YNFKEQ. TCRdb keeps only in-frame clones here, not all; method: immunoSEQ multiplex PCR. Here the sample spans under 250,000 clones, approximately 78% being singletons. This receptor was obtained from a woman under 40 in good health and CMV-seronegative. Sequenced: PBMCs. The chain recombines TRBV4-2 with TRBJ1-2, with D maybe TRBD1 (5 bases). Here the CDR3 DNA reads TGTGCCAGCAGCCAAGGGGGGGTCGTCGGTGGCTACACCTTC. This sequence encodes CASSQGGVVGGYTF.